This TCR beta chain stems from a study of T cells in localized non-small cell lung cancer. The CDR3 totals 13 residues. Germline lookup yields CDR1 SGHTA and CDR2 FQGTGA. V was shortened by 4 bases and J by 0 bases, with 6 bases between the two germline ends. Data came from immunoSEQ multiplex PCR; TCRdb stores just in-frame clones and leaves some out. The sample shows 40,000 to 55,000 clones, less than 85% of them seen only once. The sample consisted of PBMCs, taken before any cancer treatment. The source is a woman aged 40-69 years with stage II lung adenocarcinoma. V gene TRBV7-3 combines with J gene TRBJ2-5; D is unclear. CDR3 loop: CASSSGYQETQYF. The CDR3 DNA reads as TGTGCCAGCAGCTCCGGGTACCAAGAGACCCAGTACTTC.